Reported below is one TCR beta chain. V was clipped by 1 base and J by 4 bases; unmatched bases: 5. The CDR3 runs 16 residues. Per the germline V gene, CDR1 is LGHNA and CDR2 is YNFKEQ. The data belong to a study of blood T cell repertoires in COVID-19. Whole-study context: The analysed material was cDNA or gDNA that came from T cells, B-cell-depleted T cells, or PBMCs.

Sequenced by immunoSEQ multiplex PCR; TCRdb stores in-frame clones only, minus some. The sample includes around 270,000 clones, approximately 88% of them seen just once. The chain recombines TRBV4-2 with TRBJ2-3; 10 nucleotides agree with TRBD2. The sample taken for sequencing was PBMCs or T cells enriched from blood (not recorded which). This sequence originates from a woman between 40 and 55 years old who had been exposed to COVID-19. The CDR3 reads CASSQASGSRADTQYF. CDR3 coding DNA: TGTGCCAGCAGCCAAGCTAGCGGGAGTAGGGCAGATACGCAGTATTTT.